Listed below are T cell receptor beta chains from one sample, sequenced in a study of T cells in localized non-small cell lung cancer. Generated by immunoSEQ multiplex PCR, the TCRdb table keeps only in-frame clones and is missing some. The sample has about 25,000 clones, around 90% seen once. The material was peripheral blood, obtained before any cancer treatment. These receptors all come from a man aged 35 to 69 with stage III squamous cell lung carcinoma. Both conserved end residues are part of each CDR3. D genes are given only for firm matches.

j_call: TRBJ1-5
v_call: TRBV19
d_call: -
cdr3_nt: TGTGCCAGTAGTAGAGTCGAGGATCAGCCCCAGCATTTT
cdr3_aa: CASSRVEDQPQHF

j_call: TRBJ1-5
v_call: TRBV30
d_call: -
cdr3_nt: TGTGCCTGGAGTTCAGGGTGGAATCAGCCCCAGCATTTT
cdr3_aa: CAWSSGWNQPQHF

j_call: TRBJ1-4
v_call: TRBV11-2
d_call: -
cdr3_nt: TGTGCCAGCAGCTTAGGGGTTAGAAATGAAAAACTGTTTTTT
cdr3_aa: CASSLGVRNEKLFF

j_call: TRBJ2-5
v_call: TRBV5-6
d_call: -
cdr3_nt: TGTGCCACCTCACGGAAGCAAGAGACCCAGTACTTC
cdr3_aa: CATSRKQETQYF

j_call: TRBJ2-7
v_call: TRBV5-4
d_call: TRBD1
cdr3_nt: TGTGCCAGCAGCGCCAGGGGGCTGGGCGCCGAGCAGTACTTC
cdr3_aa: CASSARGLGAEQYF

j_call: TRBJ2-2
v_call: TRBV9
d_call: -
cdr3_nt: TGTGCCAGCAGCGGACAGCGGTCCACCGGGGAGCTGTTTTTT
cdr3_aa: CASSGQRSTGELFF

j_call: TRBJ1-1
v_call: TRBV5-4
d_call: -
cdr3_nt: TGTGCCAGCAGCTTGGGTAAGGGGAGGAACACTGAAGCTTTCTTT
cdr3_aa: CASSLGKGRNTEAFF

j_call: TRBJ2-1
v_call: TRBV5-1
d_call: TRBD1
cdr3_nt: TGCGCCAGCAGCTTCCTCGACAGGGCGGACGAGCAGTTCTTC
cdr3_aa: CASSFLDRADEQFF

j_call: TRBJ1-2
v_call: TRBV5-1
d_call: -
cdr3_nt: TGCGCCAGCAGCTTGATGGGGGGATCCGGCTACACCTTC
cdr3_aa: CASSLMGGSGYTF

j_call: TRBJ1-6
v_call: TRBV28
d_call: -
cdr3_nt: TGTGCCAGCAGTCCCTCCGGTAGGGATTCACCCCTCCACTTT
cdr3_aa: CASSPSGRDSPLHF